This TCR beta chain was found in a study of regulatory T cells in long-lasting Graves disease. Researchers made TCR beta libraries by using iRepertoire HTBI primers and running Arm-PCR on CDR3 regions. TCRdb redid the calling of the multiplex PCR reads with MiXCR, one entry per CDR3 protein. The sample includes hundreds of thousands of distinct CDR3 sequences, 16% seen only once; the top ten take roughly 10%. The germline V and J ends were trimmed by 0 bases and 10 bases, with 7 bases remaining between them. The CDR3 runs to 12 residues. Germline V gene data show CDR1 as GTSNPN and CDR2 as SVGIG (reference sequence). This clonotype was found many times. Noted time point: newly diagnosed GD, antithyroid drugs for less than 3 months. Extracted PBMC RNA gave rise to the TCR library. Another study also made use of these data, one on T cells in Graves' hyperthyroidism and ophthalmopathy.

This chain connects TRBV30 to TRBJ1-6, with D perhaps matching TRBD1 (5 bases). The specimen was peripheral blood mononuclear cells (PBMCs), collected at new diagnosis, from a patient treated with antithyroid drugs. The TCR sequence derives from a woman in her thirties with Graves disease. Written as DNA, the CDR3 is TGTGCCTGGAGTGTGAGGGGCTCACCCCTCCACTTT. Protein: CAWSVRGSPLHF. Supplemented by reference TRBV30 and TRBJ1-6, the full variable domain reads SQTIHQWPATLVQPVGSPLSLECTVEGTSNPNLYWYRQAAGRGLQLLFYSVGIGQISSEVPQNLSASRPQDRQFILSSKKLLLSDSGFYLCAWSVRGSPLHFGNGTRLTVT.